The present T cell receptor (beta chain) was sequenced within a study of blood T cell repertoires in COVID-19. Overall study context: The origin of the acute and convalescent COVID-19 samples was the United States, Italy and Spain. From T cells, B-cell-depleted T cells, or PBMCs came the material, which was cDNA or gDNA.

Original handling: Estimation of nucleated cell counts was performed using reference gene primer amplification. The repertoire was sequenced with immunoSEQ multiplex PCR; TCRdb's copy has only in-frame clones and lacks some. V and J calls and clone size are those listed in that table; D and trimming were worked out from the DNA. The profile shows about 120,000 clones, 80% to 90% of them singletons. The CDR3 is 15 residues long. Trimming took 3 bases from V and 5 from J, leaving 15 bases between them. Germline CDR1 is KGHDR and CDR2 is SFDVKD. Sequencing was performed on peripheral blood. This sequence joins TRBV24-1 and TRBJ2-5; possible D gene TRBD1, 5 bases. The receptor's source is a man aged 70 or older with active or convalescent COVID-19. The CDR3 reads CATSDSYRSLETQYF. The CDR3 DNA follows: TGTGCCACCAGTGATAGCTACAGGTCGTTGGAGACCCAGTACTTC.